One and the same sample provided the 23 T cell receptor beta chains below, sequenced in a study of blood T cell repertoires in COVID-19. Data came from immunoSEQ multiplex PCR; TCRdb stores just in-frame clones and leaves some out. The table includes around 250,000 clones, around four fifths detected once. Specimen: PBMCs or T cells enriched from blood (not recorded which). These receptors came from a man aged 35 to 55 who had recovered from COVID-19.

The V and J genes are TRBV5-4 and TRBJ1-2; D call uncertain. V was shortened by 2 bases and J by 6 bases, with 11 bases between the two germline ends. There are 13 residues in the CDR3. Germline-derived CDR1 and CDR2 are SGHNT and YYREEE (reference sequence). Here the CDR3 DNA reads TGTGCCAGCAGCTTCCCGGGTATGGATGGCTACACCTTC. It specifies CASSFPGMDGYTF.

The CDR3 DNA sequence: TGTGCCAGCAGCCAAGCTCTAGCGGGGGCGCAGACCCAGTACTTC. This translates into CASSQALAGAQTQYF. V is TRBV14 and J is TRBJ2-5; 10 bases map to TRBD2. The CDR3 runs 15 residues. V dropped 1 base and J dropped 6; count of bases not matched to a gene: 5. In germline, CDR1 is SGHDN, CDR2 FVKESK.

The genes are TRBV7-9 and TRBJ2-7; D possibly corresponds to TRBD2 (6 bases). Trimming shortened V by 3 bases and J by 1 base, and 13 bases separated the two germline ends. The CDR3 covers 15 residues. In germline, CDR1 is SEHNR, CDR2 FQNEAQ (reference sequence). The CDR3, as DNA: TGTGCCAGCAGCTTTTTGGGGGGTTCGTCCTACGAGCAGTACTTC. Residues: CASSFLGGSSYEQYF.

The DNA of the CDR3 is TGTGCCAGCAGTGTGGCGAGGGCCGGGGAGCTGTTTTTT. Translating it yields CASSVARAGELFF. The chain links TRBV27 to TRBJ2-2, with TRBD2 as a possible D gene (5 bases). Germline CDR1 and CDR2: MNHEY and SMNVEV (reference sequence). CDR3 size: 13 residues. V gave up 5 bases and J gave up 6 bases, with 10 bases separating them.

The V call is TRBV3-1 (or the pseudogene TRBV3-2), the J call TRBJ2-7; D gene unclear. This CDR3 comprises 16 residues. Looked up from germline, CDR1 is LGHDT and CDR2 is YNNKEL (reference sequence). The V end was cut by 0 bases, the J end by 0 bases, with 12 bases between. The chain's CDR3 is CASSQDRCRLSYEQYF. The CDR3 nucleotides read TGTGCCAGCAGCCAAGATCGGTGCAGACTCTCCTACGAGCAGTACTTC.

To note about this clone: Different DNA sequences within this sample yield the same CDR3. The chain carries TRBV18 and TRBJ2-5; weak D call: TRBD2 (6 bases). The CDR3 consists of 14 residues. CDR1 is KGHSH and CDR2 is LQKENI in the germline V gene. Trimming pared 0 bases from V and 2 bases from J, leaving 7 bases between. The CDR3 loop reads CASSPPAGQETQYF. In DNA form, the CDR3 reads TGTGCCAGCTCACCACCGGCGGGGCAAGAGACCCAGTACTTC.

The chain employs TRBV14 and TRBJ1-6; 7 bases map to TRBD1. V gave up 5 bases and J gave up 10 bases; unmatched junction bases: 8. The CDR3 consists of 14 residues. Germline V gene lookup returns CDR1 SGHDN and CDR2 FVKESK. The CDR3 bases are TGTGCCAGCAGCACACAGGGGATAAGGTCACCCCTCCACTTT. It is translated as CASSTQGIRSPLHF.

The chain couples TRBV28 to TRBJ2-3, with 10 nucleotides matching TRBD1. The ends lost 5 bases at V and 4 bases at J; junction bases unmatched: 12. The CDR3 is 17 amino acids. Germline V gene lookup returns CDR1 MDHEN and CDR2 SYDVKM. In nucleotides, the CDR3 is TGTGCCAGCAGTGCCCCCGGGGGGACAGGGGCCCCAGATACGCAGTATTTT. It translates to CASSAPGGTGAPDTQYF. Variable domain in full (rest from reference TRBV28 and TRBJ2-3): DVKVTQSSRYLVKRTGEKVFLECVQDMDHENMFWYRQDPGLGLRLIYFSYDVKMKEKGDIPEGYSVSREKKERFSLILESASTNQTSMYLCASSAPGGTGAPDTQYFGPGTRLTVL.

The chain is built from TRBV6-1 and TRBJ2-7; 7 bases align to TRBD1. This CDR3 region has 14 residues. The germline V gene encodes CDR1 MNHNS and CDR2 SASEGT. The trim removed 3 bases at V and 2 bases at J, leaving 4 bases unmatched. CDR3 sequence reads: CASSDGQATYEQYF. DNA for the CDR3: TGTGCCAGCAGTGACGGACAGGCCACCTACGAGCAGTACTTC.

The chain couples TRBV5-1 to TRBJ1-6, with D possibly being TRBD1 (6 bases). This CDR3 has 16 amino acids. Looked up from germline, CDR1 is SGHRS and CDR2 is YFSETQ. The V end lost 2 bases, the J end lost 1 base, and 10 bases lay between the germline ends. CDR3 DNA: TGCGCCAGCAGCTTTAGGCAGGGGTCCTATAATTCACCCCTCCACTTT. As protein: CASSFRQGSYNSPLHF.

A remark on this clone: Other DNA sequences in the sample encode the same CDR3. The chain is built from TRBV27 and TRBJ1-2; D call uncertain. This CDR3 is built from 13 residues. The germline gives CDR1 MNHEY, CDR2 SMNVEV (reference sequence). The V gene lost 3 bases and the J gene lost 4 bases, with 9 bases spanning the gap. The CDR3 nucleotides are TGTGCCAGCAGTTTCCGGGGTACCTATGGCTACACCTTC. This codes for CASSFRGTYGYTF.

This clone was counted a few times. The J gene is TRBJ1-2, the V gene TRBV27; D is possibly TRBD1 (5 bases). Looked up from germline, CDR1 is MNHEY and CDR2 is SMNVEV (reference sequence). Trimming cost V 4 bases and J 0 bases, with 18 bases left between them. This CDR3 spans 17 amino acids. For the CDR3, the DNA is TGTGCCAGCAGTTCGATCTCACTGACAGCAGCTAACTATGGCTACACCTTC. This gives the protein CASSSISLTAANYGYTF.

The chain uses TRBV4-3 and TRBJ2-3; 12 nucleotides align to TRBD2. With 0 bases clipped from V and 4 bases from J, the junction kept 11 bases outside the gene matches. The length of the CDR3 is 19 residues. The germline V gene has CDR1 LGHNA and CDR2 YSLEER. The CDR3 is CASSQDNREGLAGPDTQYF. The CDR3 DNA follows: TGCGCCAGCAGCCAAGATAACAGGGAAGGACTAGCGGGGCCAGATACGCAGTATTTT.

The chain has TRBV9 and TRBJ1-1; D gene unclear. V was cut by 4 bases and J by 3 bases, with 16 bases left in between. The V gene's germline CDR1 is SGDLS and CDR2 YYNGEE. The CDR3 is made up of 15 amino acids. The CDR3 loop is CASSPSGISYTEAFF. CDR3 sequence (DNA): TGTGCCAGCAGCCCAAGCGGGATCAGTTACACTGAAGCTTTCTTT.

The rearrangement uses TRBV29-1 and TRBJ2-1, with 13 bases lining up with TRBD2. This CDR3 spans 15 amino acids. Germline V gene data show CDR1 as SQVTM and CDR2 as ANQGSEA. Unmatched junction bases numbered 6, after V lost 4 bases and J lost 6 bases. The CDR3, as DNA: TGCAGCGTTGTTGGGACTAGCGGGACCATCAATGAGCAGTTCTTC. Translating gives CSVVGTSGTINEQFF.

The V gene is TRBV9, the J gene TRBJ1-3; the D gene is possibly TRBD1 (5 bases). Germline CDR1 SGDLS, CDR2 YYNGEE. Trimming shortened V by 5 bases and J by 0 bases, and 9 bases separated the two germline ends. CDR3 length: 14 residues. DNA of the CDR3: TGTGCCAGCAGTGACAGTACCTCTGGAAACACCATATATTTT. Amino acids: CASSDSTSGNTIYF.

This clone was counted at least ten times. The chain links TRBV5-1 to TRBJ2-2; D perhaps matches TRBD2 (5 bases). Trimming stripped 5 bases from V and 7 bases from J, with 12 bases between. The CDR3 has 13 residues. Germline assignment: CDR1 SGHRS and CDR2 YFSETQ. In DNA form, the CDR3 reads TGCGCCAGCAGTTACTCGGGGAACGGGGAGCTGTTTTTT. As protein: CASSYSGNGELFF.

The chain recombines TRBV6-5 with TRBJ2-7; the D gene is possibly TRBD1 (7 bases). Trimming removed 6 bases from V and 2 bases from J, with 14 bases in between. This CDR3 is 14 amino acids long. Germline V lookup: CDR1 MNHEY, CDR2 SVGAGI. The CDR3 is CASRLQGGTYEQYF. The CDR3 nucleotides are TGTGCCAGCAGGCTCCAGGGGGGCACCTACGAGCAGTACTTC.

The chain carries TRBV15 and TRBJ2-4; 7 positions match TRBD1. V trimming: 1 base; J trimming: 0 bases; junction bases outside the gene matches: 6. Germline V gives CDR1 LNHNV, CDR2 YYDKDF (reference sequence). CDR3 length: 17 amino acids. The CDR3 DNA is TGTGCCACCAGCAGAGTACGGGACAGCCTAGCCAAAAACATTCAGTACTTC. Its translation is CATSRVRDSLAKNIQYF.

The V and J genes are TRBV9 and TRBJ1-1; no clear D gene. This CDR3 spans 13 amino acids. Germline V gives CDR1 SGDLS, CDR2 YYNGEE. The V end lost 0 bases, the J end lost 6 bases, and 9 bases lay between the germline ends. CDR3 sequence: CASSVGAGSEAFF. The CDR3 DNA follows: TGTGCCAGCAGCGTAGGGGCGGGGTCTGAAGCTTTCTTT.

This clone turned up a few times. The rearrangement links TRBV29-1 to TRBJ2-2; TRBD1 matches 9 bases. Germline CDR1 SQVTM, CDR2 ANQGSEA. V dropped 7 bases and J dropped 6; count of bases not matched to a gene: 9. The CDR3 runs to 14 residues. The CDR3 loop is CSARQGVEAGELFF. CDR3 in DNA: TGCAGCGCTCGACAGGGGGTAGAGGCCGGGGAGCTGTTTTTT.

This chain uses TRBV2 with TRBJ1-5, with 7 bases matching TRBD1. CDR1 and CDR2 (germline): SNHLY, FYNNEI. The CDR3 runs 15 residues. The ends lost 3 bases at V and 2 bases at J; junction bases unmatched: 4. The CDR3 nucleotides are TGTGCCAGCAGTGAGGAGGGACAGCGCAATCAGCCCCAGCATTTT. It translates to CASSEEGQRNQPQHF.

The chain recombines TRBV10-3 with TRBJ1-2; D is ambiguous. This CDR3 spans 14 amino acids. Germline CDR1 and CDR2: ENHRY and SYGVKD. V shed 10 bases and J shed 7 bases, with 22 bases lying between them. DNA of the CDR3: TGTGCCACCAGGAACACGGCCGAAGGGAGTGGCTACACCTTC. This sequence encodes CATRNTAEGSGYTF.